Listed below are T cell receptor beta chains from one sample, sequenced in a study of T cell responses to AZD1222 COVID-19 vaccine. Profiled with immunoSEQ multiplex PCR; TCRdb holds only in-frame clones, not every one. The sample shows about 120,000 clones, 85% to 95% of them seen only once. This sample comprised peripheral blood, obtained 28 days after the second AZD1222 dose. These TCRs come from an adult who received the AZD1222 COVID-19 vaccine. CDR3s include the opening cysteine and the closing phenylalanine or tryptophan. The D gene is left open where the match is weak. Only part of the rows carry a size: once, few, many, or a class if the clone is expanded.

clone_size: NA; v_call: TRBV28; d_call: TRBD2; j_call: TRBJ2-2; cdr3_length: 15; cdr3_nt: TGTGCCAGCAGTTCCGGACTAGCGGGAGCCGGGGAGCTGTTTTTT; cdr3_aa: CASSSGLAGAGELFF
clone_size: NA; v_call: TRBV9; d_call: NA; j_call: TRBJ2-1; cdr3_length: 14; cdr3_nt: TGTGCCAGCAGCGTAGCGGGGGTCTACAATGAGCAGTTCTTC; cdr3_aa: CASSVAGVYNEQFF
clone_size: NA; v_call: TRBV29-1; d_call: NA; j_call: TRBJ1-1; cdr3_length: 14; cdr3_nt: TGCAGCGTCCTTGGGCAGGTCGCTAACACTGAAGCTTTCTTT; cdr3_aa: CSVLGQVANTEAFF
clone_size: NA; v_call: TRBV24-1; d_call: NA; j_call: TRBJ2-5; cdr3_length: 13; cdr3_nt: TGTGCCACCAGTGAAGAGGGTAGGGAGACCCAGTACTTC; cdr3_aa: CATSEEGRETQYF
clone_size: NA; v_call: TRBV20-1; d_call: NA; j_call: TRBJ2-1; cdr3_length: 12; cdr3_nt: TGCAGTGCTAGTTGGAGGTACAATGAGCAGTTCTTC; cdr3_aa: CSASWRYNEQFF
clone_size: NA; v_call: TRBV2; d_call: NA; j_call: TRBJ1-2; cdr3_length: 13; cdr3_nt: TGTGCCAGCAGTGACAGGGCATTCCGCGGCTACACCTTC; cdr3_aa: CASSDRAFRGYTF
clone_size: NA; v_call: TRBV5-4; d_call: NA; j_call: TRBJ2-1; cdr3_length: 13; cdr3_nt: TGTGCCAGCAGCTTGGATCGGACGGGTGAGCAGTTCTTC; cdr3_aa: CASSLDRTGEQFF
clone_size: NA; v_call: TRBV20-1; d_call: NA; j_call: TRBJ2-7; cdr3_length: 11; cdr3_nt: TGCAGTGCTACGCCCCTATACGAGCAGTACTTC; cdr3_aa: CSATPLYEQYF
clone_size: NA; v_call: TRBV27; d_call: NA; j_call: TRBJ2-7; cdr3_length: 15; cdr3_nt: TGTGCCAGCAGGCCATACCTTGGCGGTGCCTACGAGCAGTACTTC; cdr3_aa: CASRPYLGGAYEQYF
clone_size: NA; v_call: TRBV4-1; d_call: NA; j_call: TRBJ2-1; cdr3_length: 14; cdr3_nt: TGCGCCAGCAGCCAAGATCCAAACTTTGGGGAGCAGTTCTTC; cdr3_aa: CASSQDPNFGEQFF
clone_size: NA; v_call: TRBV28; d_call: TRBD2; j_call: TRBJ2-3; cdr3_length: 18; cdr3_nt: TGTGCCAGCAGTTTAAAAAGCGGGAGGGGGGATTTCACAGATACGCAGTATTTT; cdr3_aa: CASSLKSGRGDFTDTQYF
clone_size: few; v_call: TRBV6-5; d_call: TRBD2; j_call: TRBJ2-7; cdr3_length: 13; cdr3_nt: TGTGCCAGCGGGACTAGCGGTTCCTACGAGCAGTACTTC; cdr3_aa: CASGTSGSYEQYF
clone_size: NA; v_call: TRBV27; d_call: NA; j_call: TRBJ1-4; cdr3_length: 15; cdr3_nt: TGTGCCAGCAGTTTCTGGGGGCAGGGAGTCGAAAAACTGTTTTTT; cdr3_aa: CASSFWGQGVEKLFF
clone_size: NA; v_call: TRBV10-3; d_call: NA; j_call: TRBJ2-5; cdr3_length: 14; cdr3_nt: TGTGCCATCAGTGAGTCTTGGGACCAAGAGACCCAGTACTTC; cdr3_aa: CAISESWDQETQYF
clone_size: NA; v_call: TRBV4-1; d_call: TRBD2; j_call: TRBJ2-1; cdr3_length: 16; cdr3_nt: TGCGCCAGCAGCCGAATAGCGGGACTAGCGCGTAATGAGCAGTTCTTC; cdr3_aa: CASSRIAGLARNEQFF
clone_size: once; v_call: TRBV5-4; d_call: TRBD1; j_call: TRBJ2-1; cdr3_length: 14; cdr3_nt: TGTGCCAGCAGTCGGGACAGGGGGCTTTATGAGCAGTTCTTC; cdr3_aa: CASSRDRGLYEQFF
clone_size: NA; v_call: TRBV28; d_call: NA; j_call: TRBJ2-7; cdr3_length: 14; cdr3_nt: TGTGCCAGCAGTTTCCCCGGACTAATTAACGAGCAGTACTTC; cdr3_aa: CASSFPGLINEQYF
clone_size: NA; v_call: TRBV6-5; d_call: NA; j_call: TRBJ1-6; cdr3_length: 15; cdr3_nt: TGTGCCAGCAGGGACTGGGGGACCGCTTACTCACCCCTCCACTTT; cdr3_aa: CASRDWGTAYSPLHF
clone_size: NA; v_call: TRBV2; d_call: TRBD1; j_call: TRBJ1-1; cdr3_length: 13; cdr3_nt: TGTGCCAGCAGCCGGGACAGGAACACTGAAGCTTTCTTT; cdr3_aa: CASSRDRNTEAFF
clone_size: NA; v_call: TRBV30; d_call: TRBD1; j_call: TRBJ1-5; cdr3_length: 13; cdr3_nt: TGTGCCTGGAGTTCACAGGGGGATCAGCCCCAGCATTTT; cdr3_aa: CAWSSQGDQPQHF
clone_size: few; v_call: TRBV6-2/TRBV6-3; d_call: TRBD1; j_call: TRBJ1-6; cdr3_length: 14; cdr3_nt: TGTGCCAGCAGTTACCCCAGGGGGCGGACACCCCTCCACTTT; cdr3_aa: CASSYPRGRTPLHF
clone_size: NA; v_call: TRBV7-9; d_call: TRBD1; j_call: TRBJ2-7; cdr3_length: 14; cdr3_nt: TGTGCCAGCAGCTCGGGACAGAAAGCCTACGAGCAGTACTTC; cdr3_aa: CASSSGQKAYEQYF
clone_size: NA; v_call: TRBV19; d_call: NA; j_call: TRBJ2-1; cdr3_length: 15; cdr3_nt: TGTGCCAGTAGTAAGGTGGGGTCCTCCTACAATGAGCAGTTCTTC; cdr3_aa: CASSKVGSSYNEQFF
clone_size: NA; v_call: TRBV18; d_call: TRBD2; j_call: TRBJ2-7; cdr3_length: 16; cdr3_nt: TGTGCCAGCTCAACAATTGGGCCTAGCGGGCCGTACGAGCAGTACTTC; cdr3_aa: CASSTIGPSGPYEQYF
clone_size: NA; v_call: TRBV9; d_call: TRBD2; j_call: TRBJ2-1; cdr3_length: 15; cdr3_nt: TGTGCCAGCAGCCAAGGGACTAGCGGGAGTTCTGAGCAGTTCTTC; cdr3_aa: CASSQGTSGSSEQFF
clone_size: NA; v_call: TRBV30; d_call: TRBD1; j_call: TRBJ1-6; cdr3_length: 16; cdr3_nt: TGTGCCTGGAGTGTACTGGGACAGCGTTATAATTCACCCCTCCACTTT; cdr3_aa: CAWSVLGQRYNSPLHF